This T cell receptor beta chain is from a study of T cell clones after liver transplantation. On the study more broadly: TCRbeta sequencing after a pre-transplant mixed lymphocyte reaction identified graft-donor-reactive clones, later tracked in post-transplant blood. Draws occurred before transplant, before withdrawal, and after complete or failed withdrawal. Findings and caveats of the study: A significant post-transplant drop in circulating graft-donor-reactive CD4 TCRbeta sequences occurred in most of the 8 subjects. Graft donor-reactive T cells may have migrated into the graft rather than being deleted.

This CDR3 is built from 12 residues. Trimming left V 3 bases short and J 8 bases short, with 10 bases between. Looked up from germline, CDR1 is LNHNV and CDR2 is YYDKDF (reference sequence). Worth noting for this clone: The target antigen is unknown.

Here immunoSEQ multiplex PCR was the method, and the copy in TCRdb shows in-frame clones only, minus some. This sample has tens of thousands of clones, with 60% to 80% found just once. Material: CD4+ T cells from blood, obtained at the 22-month timepoint. This TCR derives from a human patient who received a liver transplant. Some of the T cells may derive from the graft donor. The genes are TRBV15 and TRBJ1-1; D is ambiguous. The CDR3 coding sequence is TGTGCCACCAGCAGCGTCGGGCGGGAAGCTTTCTTT. It yields the protein CATSSVGREAFF. Supplemented by reference TRBV15 and TRBJ1-1, the full variable domain reads DAMVIQNPRYQVTQFGKPVTLSCSQTLNHNVMYWYQQKSSQAPKLLFHYYDKDFNNEADTPDNFQSRRPNTSFCFLDIRSPGLGDTAMYLCATSSVGREAFFGQGTRLTVV.